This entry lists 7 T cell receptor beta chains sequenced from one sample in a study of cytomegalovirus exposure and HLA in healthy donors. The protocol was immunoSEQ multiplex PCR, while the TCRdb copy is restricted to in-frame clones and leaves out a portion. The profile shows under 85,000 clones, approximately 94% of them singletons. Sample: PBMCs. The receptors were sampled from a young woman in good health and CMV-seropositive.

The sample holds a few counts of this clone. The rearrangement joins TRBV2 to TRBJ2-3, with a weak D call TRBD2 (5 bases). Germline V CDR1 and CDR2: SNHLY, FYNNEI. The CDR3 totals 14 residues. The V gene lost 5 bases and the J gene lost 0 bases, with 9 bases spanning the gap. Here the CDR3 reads CASSTRTSTDTQYF. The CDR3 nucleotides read TGTGCCAGCAGTACGCGGACTAGCACAGATACGCAGTATTTT.

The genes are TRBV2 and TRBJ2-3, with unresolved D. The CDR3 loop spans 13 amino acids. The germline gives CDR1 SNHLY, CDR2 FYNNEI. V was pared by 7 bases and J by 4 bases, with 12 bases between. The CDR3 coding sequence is TGTGCCAGCAATCGGGTCACATCAGATACGCAGTATTTT. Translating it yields CASNRVTSDTQYF.

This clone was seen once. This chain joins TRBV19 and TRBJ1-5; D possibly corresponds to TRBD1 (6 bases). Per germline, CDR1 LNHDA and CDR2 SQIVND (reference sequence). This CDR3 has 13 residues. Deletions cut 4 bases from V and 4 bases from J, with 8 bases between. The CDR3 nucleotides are TGTGCCAGTAGTACTCAGGGGAATCAGCCCCAGCATTTT. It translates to CASSTQGNQPQHF.

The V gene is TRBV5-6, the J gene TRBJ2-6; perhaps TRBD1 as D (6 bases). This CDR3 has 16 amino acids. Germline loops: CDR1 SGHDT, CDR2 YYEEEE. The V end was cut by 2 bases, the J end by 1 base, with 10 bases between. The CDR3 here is CASSFRGSSGANVLTF. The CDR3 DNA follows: TGTGCCAGCAGCTTCAGGGGTTCATCTGGGGCCAACGTCCTGACTTTC.

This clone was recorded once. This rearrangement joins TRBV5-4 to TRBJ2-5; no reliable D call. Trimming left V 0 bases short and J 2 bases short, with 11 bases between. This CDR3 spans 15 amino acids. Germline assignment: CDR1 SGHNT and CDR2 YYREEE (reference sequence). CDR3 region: CASSLESTTQETQYF. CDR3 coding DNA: TGTGCCAGCAGCTTGGAGTCGACAACGCAAGAGACCCAGTACTTC.

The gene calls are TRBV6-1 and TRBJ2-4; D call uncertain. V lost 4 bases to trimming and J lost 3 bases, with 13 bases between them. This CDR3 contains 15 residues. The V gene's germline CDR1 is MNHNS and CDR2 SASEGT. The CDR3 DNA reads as TGTGCCAGCAGTGCAGGTGGCGATGTCAAAAACATTCAGTACTTC. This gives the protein CASSAGGDVKNIQYF.

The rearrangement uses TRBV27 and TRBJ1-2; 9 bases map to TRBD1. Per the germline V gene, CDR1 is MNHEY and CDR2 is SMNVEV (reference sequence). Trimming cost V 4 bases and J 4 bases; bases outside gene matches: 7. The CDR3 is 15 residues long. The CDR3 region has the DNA TGTGCCAGCAGTTCCCGCGGGACAGGGACCTATGGCTACACCTTC. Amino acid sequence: CASSSRGTGTYGYTF.